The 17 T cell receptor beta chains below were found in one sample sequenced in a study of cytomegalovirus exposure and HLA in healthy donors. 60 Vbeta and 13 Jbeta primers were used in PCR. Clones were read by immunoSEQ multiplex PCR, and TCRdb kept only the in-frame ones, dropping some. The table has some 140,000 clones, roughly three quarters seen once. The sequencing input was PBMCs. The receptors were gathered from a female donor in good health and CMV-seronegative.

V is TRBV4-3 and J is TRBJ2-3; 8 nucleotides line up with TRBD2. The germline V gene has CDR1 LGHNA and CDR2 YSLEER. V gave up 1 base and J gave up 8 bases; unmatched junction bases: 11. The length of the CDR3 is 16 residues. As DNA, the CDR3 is TGCGCCAGCAGCCAAGGGATCCGGGGGGGTCTGGTTACGCAGTATTTT. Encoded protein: CASSQGIRGGLVTQYF.

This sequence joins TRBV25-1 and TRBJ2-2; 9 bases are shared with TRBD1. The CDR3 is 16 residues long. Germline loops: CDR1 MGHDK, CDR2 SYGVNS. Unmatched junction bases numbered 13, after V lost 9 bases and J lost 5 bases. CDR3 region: CASSFPGQGLTGELFF. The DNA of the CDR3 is TGTGCCAGTTCTTTTCCGGGACAGGGATTAACCGGGGAGCTGTTTTTT.

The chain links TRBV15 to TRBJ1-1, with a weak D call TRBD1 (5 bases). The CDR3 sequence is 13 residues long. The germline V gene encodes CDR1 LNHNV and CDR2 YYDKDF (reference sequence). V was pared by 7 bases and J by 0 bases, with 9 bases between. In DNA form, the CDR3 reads TGTGCCACCACCCGGGGGATGAACACTGAAGCTTTCTTT. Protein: CATTRGMNTEAFF.

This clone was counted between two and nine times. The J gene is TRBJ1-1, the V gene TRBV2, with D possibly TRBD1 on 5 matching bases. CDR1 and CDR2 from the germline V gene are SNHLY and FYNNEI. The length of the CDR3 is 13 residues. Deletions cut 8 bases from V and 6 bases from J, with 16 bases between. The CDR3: CASAQHQGAEAFF. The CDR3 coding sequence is TGTGCCAGCGCCCAACACCAGGGCGCTGAAGCTTTCTTT.

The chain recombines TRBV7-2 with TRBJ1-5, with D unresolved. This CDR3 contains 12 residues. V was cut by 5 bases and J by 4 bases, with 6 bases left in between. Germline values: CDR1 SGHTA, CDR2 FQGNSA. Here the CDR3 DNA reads TGTGCCAGCAGCCCTATTAATCAGCCCCAGCATTTT. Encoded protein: CASSPINQPQHF.

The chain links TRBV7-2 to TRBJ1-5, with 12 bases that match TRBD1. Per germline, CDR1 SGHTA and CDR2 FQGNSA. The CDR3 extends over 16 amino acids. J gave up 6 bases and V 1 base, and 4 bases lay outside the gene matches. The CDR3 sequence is CASSLVGTGGSQPQHF. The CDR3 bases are TGTGCCAGCAGCTTAGTGGGGACAGGGGGCAGTCAGCCCCAGCATTTT. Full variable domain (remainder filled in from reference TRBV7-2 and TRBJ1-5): GAGVSQSPSNKVTEKGKDVELRCDPISGHTALYWYRQSLGQGLEFLIYFQGNSAPDKSGLPSDRFSAERTGGSVSTLTIQRTQQEDSAVYLCASSLVGTGGSQPQHFGDGTRLSIL.

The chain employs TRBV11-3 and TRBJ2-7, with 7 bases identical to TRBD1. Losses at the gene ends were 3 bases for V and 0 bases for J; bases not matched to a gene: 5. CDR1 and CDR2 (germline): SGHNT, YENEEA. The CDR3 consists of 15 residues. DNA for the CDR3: TGTGCCAGCAGCTTGGGGGACAGTAACTCCTACGAGCAGTACTTC. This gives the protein CASSLGDSNSYEQYF.

CDR3 sequence (DNA): TGTGCCAGCAGTTTCAACAATCAGCCCCAGCATTTT. Its translation is CASSFNNQPQHF. The chain has TRBV28 and TRBJ1-5, with D unresolved. The CDR3 has 12 residues. Germline CDR1 is MDHEN and CDR2 is SYDVKM. V was trimmed by 3 bases and J by 3 bases, leaving 3 bases between them.

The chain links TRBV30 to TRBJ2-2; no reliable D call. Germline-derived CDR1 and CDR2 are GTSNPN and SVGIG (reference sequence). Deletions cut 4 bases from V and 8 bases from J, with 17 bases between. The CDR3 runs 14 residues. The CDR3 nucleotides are TGTGCCTGGAATCGTGGTCTAGTTCCAGGGGAGCTGTTTTTT. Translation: CAWNRGLVPGELFF.

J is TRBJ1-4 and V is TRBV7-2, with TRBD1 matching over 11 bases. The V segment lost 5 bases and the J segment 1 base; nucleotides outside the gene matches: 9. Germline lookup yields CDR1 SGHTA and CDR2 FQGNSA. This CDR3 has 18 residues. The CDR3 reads CASSPPDRGHITNEKLFF. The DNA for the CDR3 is TGTGCCAGCAGCCCCCCGGACAGGGGGCACATAACTAATGAAAAACTGTTTTTT.

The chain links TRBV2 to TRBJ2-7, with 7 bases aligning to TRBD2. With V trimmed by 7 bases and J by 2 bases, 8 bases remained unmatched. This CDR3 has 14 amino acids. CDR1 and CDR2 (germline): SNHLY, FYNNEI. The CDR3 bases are TGTGCCAGCACTCCTAGCGGAGTTACCTACGAGCAGTACTTC. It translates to CASTPSGVTYEQYF.

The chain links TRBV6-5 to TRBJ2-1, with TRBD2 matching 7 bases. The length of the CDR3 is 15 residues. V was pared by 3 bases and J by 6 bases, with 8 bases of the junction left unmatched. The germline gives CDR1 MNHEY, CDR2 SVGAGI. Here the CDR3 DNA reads TGTGCCAGCAGTTATTCCGGGGGGTCACTCAATGAGCAGTTCTTC. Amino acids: CASSYSGGSLNEQFF.

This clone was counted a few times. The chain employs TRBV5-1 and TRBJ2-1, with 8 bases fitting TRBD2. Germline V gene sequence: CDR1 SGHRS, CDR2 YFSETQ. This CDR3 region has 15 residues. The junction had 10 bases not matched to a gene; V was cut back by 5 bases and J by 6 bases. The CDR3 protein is CASSTGAGGVNEQFF. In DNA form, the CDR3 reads TGCGCCAGCAGTACGGGTGCGGGGGGCGTCAATGAGCAGTTCTTC.

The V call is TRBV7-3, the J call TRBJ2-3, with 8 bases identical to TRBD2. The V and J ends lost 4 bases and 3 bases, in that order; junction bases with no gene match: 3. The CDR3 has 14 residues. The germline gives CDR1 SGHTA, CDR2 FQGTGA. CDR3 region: CASSWGLETDTQYF. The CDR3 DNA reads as TGTGCCAGCAGCTGGGGACTAGAAACAGATACGCAGTATTTT.

The CDR3: CAWSVQWASGKVETQYF. For the CDR3, the DNA is TGTGCCTGGAGTGTACAGTGGGCTAGCGGGAAGGTAGAGACCCAGTACTTC. The V and J genes are TRBV30 and TRBJ2-5; 9 bases are a match to TRBD2. V shed 0 bases and J 4 bases; nucleotides not matched to a gene: 12. The CDR3 totals 17 residues. Germline loops: CDR1 GTSNPN, CDR2 SVGIG (reference sequence). The full variable domain, its missing parts supplied by reference TRBV30 and TRBJ2-5, is SQTIHQWPATLVQPVGSPLSLECTVEGTSNPNLYWYRQAAGRGLQLLFYSVGIGQISSEVPQNLSASRPQDRQFILSSKKLLLSDSGFYLCAWSVQWASGKVETQYFGPGTRLLVL.

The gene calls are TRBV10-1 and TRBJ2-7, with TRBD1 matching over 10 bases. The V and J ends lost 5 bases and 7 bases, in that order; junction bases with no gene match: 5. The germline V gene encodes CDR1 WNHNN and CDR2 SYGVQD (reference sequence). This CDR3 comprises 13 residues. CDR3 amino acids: CASSPGQGWEQYF. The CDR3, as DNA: TGCGCCAGCAGTCCGGGACAGGGGTGGGAGCAGTACTTC.

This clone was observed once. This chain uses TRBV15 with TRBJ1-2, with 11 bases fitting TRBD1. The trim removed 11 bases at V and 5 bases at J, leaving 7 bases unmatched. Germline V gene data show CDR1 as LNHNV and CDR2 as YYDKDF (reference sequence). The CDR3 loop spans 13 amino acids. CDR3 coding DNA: TGTGCCTTCTCCGGGACAGGGGGGTATGGCTACACCTTC. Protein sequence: CAFSGTGGYGYTF.